This is a list of T cell receptor beta chains from one sample in a study of beta chain features in type 1 diabetes. Sequencing was performed with immunoSEQ multiplex PCR; in TCRdb, only in-frame clones are kept and a portion is missing. The top ten clones hold roughly 0.13% of a sample with about 47,000 clones, around 45% of them seen once. Sample: stem cell memory CD4+ T cells from blood. All receptors come from a man under 40 with type 1 diabetes. The CDR3 runs from the conserved cysteine through the conserved F or W. Each record gives: J gene, CDR3 length, D gene, clone size, V gene, CDR3 DNA, CDR3 protein. D genes are given only for firm matches. Rows give clone size only sometimes, using once, few, many, or a class for an expanded clone.

>TRBJ2-7|13|TRBD1|few|TRBV15
TGTGCCACCAGCACTTCCAGGGGGTACGAGCAGTACTTC
CATSTSRGYEQYF
>TRBJ2-6|16|TRBD2|NA|TRBV5-1
TGCGCCAGCGAAGTAGCGGGAGGAAGTGGGGCCAACGTCCTGACTTTC
CASEVAGGSGANVLTF
>TRBJ2-7|15|NA|NA|TRBV28
TGTGCCAGCAGAGCAGGGGTCTCTTCCACCTACGAGCAGTACTTC
CASRAGVSSTYEQYF
>TRBJ2-1|14|NA|NA|TRBV27
TGTGCCAGCAGTTTTTCGGGGGTTTACAATGAGCAGTTCTTC
CASSFSGVYNEQFF
>TRBJ2-4|15|NA|NA|TRBV11-2
TGTGCCAGCAGCCAGATGTCCGTAGCCAAAAACATTCAGTACTTC
CASSQMSVAKNIQYF
>TRBJ2-2|14|NA|NA|TRBV2
NA
CASSSSTGAGELFF
>TRBJ2-2|19|TRBD2|NA|TRBV7-3
TGTGCCAGCAGCCGCACGAGTGGACTAGCGGGATTTAACACCGGGGAGCTGTTTTTT
CASSRTSGLAGFNTGELFF
>TRBJ2-7|14|NA|NA|TRBV30
TGTGCCTGGAGTAGAGAACAGGGATACTACGAGCAGTACTTC
CAWSREQGYYEQYF
>TRBJ2-7|12|NA|NA|TRBV5-1
TGCGCCAGCAGGCGTGACTCCTACGAGCAGTACTTC
CASRRDSYEQYF
>TRBJ1-5|14|TRBD1|NA|TRBV6-1
TGTGCCAGCATCCGACAGGGGTTCAATCAGCCCCAGCATTTT
CASIRQGFNQPQHF
>TRBJ2-2|16|NA|once|TRBV5-1
TGCGCCAGCAGTCGGCGAGTGGGGCGAAATTTCGGGGAGCTGTTTTTT
CASSRRVGRNFGELFF
>TRBJ2-6|14|NA|few|TRBV28
TGTGCCAGCCGAGGAACTTCTGGGGCCAACGTCCTGACTTTC
CASRGTSGANVLTF
>TRBJ2-1|13|NA|NA|TRBV5-1
TGCGCCAGCAGCATTAACAGGGCGAGTGAGCAGTTCTTC
CASSINRASEQFF
>TRBJ2-3|10|NA|NA|TRBV2
TGTGCCAGCGAGCGGGATACGCAGTATTTT
CASERDTQYF
>TRBJ2-1|13|NA|NA|TRBV5-1
TGCGCCAGCAGCCGAGGATCCTACAATGAGCAGTTCTTC
CASSRGSYNEQFF
>TRBJ2-1|15|NA|NA|TRBV27
TGTGCCAGCAGTCTCAACAGGGACTCCTACAATGAGCAGTTCTTC
CASSLNRDSYNEQFF
>TRBJ1-5|13|NA|NA|TRBV30
TGTGCCTGGTCCAGGTACCGAAATCAGCCCCAGCATTTT
CAWSRYRNQPQHF
>TRBJ2-1|13|TRBD2|few|TRBV7-9
TGTGCCAGCAGCGGTCTAGCGGTAAATGAGCAGTTCTTC
CASSGLAVNEQFF
>TRBJ2-1|13|TRBD2|few|TRBV5-5
TGTGCCAGCAGCTTGACTAGCGGGCTTGAGCAGTTCTTC
CASSLTSGLEQFF
>TRBJ1-1|14|NA|NA|TRBV6-5
TGTGCCAGCAGGACAGGACCGGGGATCACTGAAGCTTTCTTT
CASRTGPGITEAFF
>TRBJ2-1|12|TRBD1|NA|TRBV5-5
TGTGCCAGCAGCCCTAGGGGGCCGGAGCAGTTCTTC
CASSPRGPEQFF
>TRBJ1-3|14|NA|few|TRBV4-3
TGCGCCAGCAGCCAAGTTAGTCCTGGAAACACCATATATTTT
CASSQVSPGNTIYF
>TRBJ2-1|13|TRBD2|NA|TRBV5-1
TGCGCCAGCAAATCGGGAGGGGACAATGAGCAGTTCTTC
CASKSGGDNEQFF
>TRBJ1-2|17|NA|NA|TRBV7-3
TGTGCCAGCAGCTTAGGGGATCGGGATCTGGTCCGTCGTGGCTACACCTTC
CASSLGDRDLVRRGYTF
>TRBJ1-1|11|NA|NA|TRBV6-6
TGTGCCAGTATTTGGAGCACTGAAGCTTTCTTT
CASIWSTEAFF
>TRBJ2-7|11|NA|NA|TRBV7-9
TGTGCCAGCAGCCGGGTGGGTGAGCAGTACTTC
CASSRVGEQYF
>TRBJ2-3|14|NA|few|TRBV6-6
TGTGCCAGCAGCAAGAACAGGGTTGAAGATACGCAGTATTTT
CASSKNRVEDTQYF
>TRBJ2-1|17|NA|few|TRBV4-1
TGCGCCAGCAGCCAAGCTGCTGGGGGGTTACCCTACAATGAGCAGTTCTTC
CASSQAAGGLPYNEQFF
>TRBJ1-2|14|TRBD1|once|TRBV30
TGTGCCTGGAGTGGGACGGCAGGGGGCTTGGGCTACACCTTC
CAWSGTAGGLGYTF
>TRBJ2-7|14|TRBD2|few|TRBV28
TGTGCCACCCTAAGGGCGGGGGGGTACTACGAGCAGTACTTC
CATLRAGGYYEQYF
>TRBJ2-1|13|TRBD1|NA|TRBV12-5
TGTGCTAGTGGCTCCTGGACAGGCAATGAGCAGTTCTTC
CASGSWTGNEQFF
>TRBJ2-2|18|TRBD1|few|TRBV5-4
TGTGCCAGCAGCTGGGGACAGGCCTCCACCTCGAACACCGGGGAGCTGTTTTTT
CASSWGQASTSNTGELFF
>TRBJ2-2|15|NA|NA|TRBV5-1
TGCGCCAGCAGCCCCTTACTAGGGAACACCGGGGAGCTGTTTTTT
CASSPLLGNTGELFF
>TRBJ1-5|15|TRBD1|NA|TRBV18
TGTGCCAGCTCACCATGGACAGGGGAGAATCAGCCCCAGCATTTT
CASSPWTGENQPQHF
>TRBJ1-5|15|TRBD1|NA|TRBV9
TGTGCCAGCAGCGTAGGAGGGGGCATGGGTCAGCCCCAGCATTTT
CASSVGGGMGQPQHF
>TRBJ2-1|19|TRBD2|NA|TRBV4-1
TGCGCCAGCAGCCAAGCGGCGGCTAGCGGGTGGTCCCCCTACAATGAGCAGTTCTTC
CASSQAAASGWSPYNEQFF
>TRBJ2-1|15|TRBD2|NA|TRBV11-2
TGTGCCAGCAGCTTGGGACTAGCGGGAAACAATGAGCAGTTCTTC
CASSLGLAGNNEQFF
>TRBJ2-1|16|NA|few|TRBV6-5
TGTGCCAGCAGTTCCAGCGCCTTTGGCGGTACAAATGAGCAGTTCTTC
CASSSSAFGGTNEQFF
>TRBJ2-1|16|TRBD2|NA|TRBV7-2
TGTGCCAGCAGCCCCTTTAGCGGGTCCTCCTACAATGAGCAGTTCTTC
CASSPFSGSSYNEQFF
>TRBJ1-4|13|NA|few|TRBV5-1
TGCGCCAGCAGCCCTGGGACAAATGAAAAACTGTTTTTT
CASSPGTNEKLFF
>TRBJ1-1|14|TRBD1|few|TRBV6-1
TGTGCCAGCATGGGGACAGCCATGAACACTGAAGCTTTCTTT
CASMGTAMNTEAFF
>TRBJ2-7|14|NA|few|TRBV29-1
TGCAGCGTTTTAAACACAGCCAACTCCTACGAGCAGTACTTC
CSVLNTANSYEQYF
>TRBJ2-5|16|TRBD2|few|TRBV7-9
TGTGCCAGCAGACCAGGACTAGCGACCGTCCAAGAGACCCAGTACTTC
CASRPGLATVQETQYF
>TRBJ2-7|13|NA|few|TRBV6-5
TGTGCCAGCAGTTACGCGACTAACTACGAGCAGTACTTC
CASSYATNYEQYF
>TRBJ2-7|12|NA|few|TRBV6-1
TGTGCCAGCAGCATTGGGGGCCGCCGTGGTTTCTTC
CASSIGGRRGFF
>TRBJ2-5|15|NA|NA|TRBV6-1
TGTGCCAGCAGTTTAGACAGGCTCTACCGAGAGACCCAGTACTTC
CASSLDRLYRETQYF
>TRBJ1-6|13|NA|once|TRBV28
TGTGCCAGCAGTTTATCGAAGCATTCACCCCTCCACTTT
CASSLSKHSPLHF
>TRBJ2-7|15|NA|NA|TRBV5-1
TGCGCCAGCAGCTTTTATCTCCCAGGGGCTAGCGAGCAGTACTTC
CASSFYLPGASEQYF
>TRBJ2-5|13|TRBD2|few|TRBV23-1
TGCGCCAGCAGTCGGGGGGGGAACGAGACCCAGTACTTC
CASSRGGNETQYF
>TRBJ2-7|14|NA|NA|TRBV6-5
TGTGCCAGCAGTTACAGCCTAGGTCGGTTCGAGCAGTACTTC
CASSYSLGRFEQYF
>TRBJ2-7|13|NA|few|TRBV5-1
TGCGCCAGCAGAGACGGGGTACGCCACGAGCAGTACTTC
CASRDGVRHEQYF
>TRBJ1-1|12|NA|NA|TRBV29-1
TGCAGCGTTACACAGGGAGACACTGAAGCTTTCTTT
CSVTQGDTEAFF
>TRBJ2-1|17|TRBD2|once|TRBV5-1
TGCGCCAGCAGCACCCGGCCTGGACTAGCGGGAGCTGGAGAGCAGTTCTTC
CASSTRPGLAGAGEQFF
>TRBJ1-2|16|TRBD1|few|TRBV4-2
TGTGCCAGCAGCCAGGCCTTGGGACAGCACAACTATGGCTACACCTTC
CASSQALGQHNYGYTF
>TRBJ1-5|13|NA|NA|TRBV6-6
TGTGCCAGCAGTTATCAGGGCGATCAGCCCCAGCATTTT
CASSYQGDQPQHF
>TRBJ1-2|15|NA|NA|TRBV7-9
TGTGCCAGCAGCCGACAGTTTGGAGCTACTTATGGCTACACCTTC
CASSRQFGATYGYTF